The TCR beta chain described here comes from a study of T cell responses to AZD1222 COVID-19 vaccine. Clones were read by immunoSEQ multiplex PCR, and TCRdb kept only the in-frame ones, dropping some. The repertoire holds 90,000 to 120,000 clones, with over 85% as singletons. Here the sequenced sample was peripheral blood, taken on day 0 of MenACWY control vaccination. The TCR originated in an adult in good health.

CDR3 residues: CASSAHGQGKKDEQYF. The DNA for the CDR3 is TGTGCCAGCAGCGCCCACGGACAGGGGAAGAAGGACGAGCAGTACTTC. The V call is TRBV9, the J call TRBJ2-7; 9 bases map to TRBD1. CDR1 is SGDLS, CDR2 YYNGEE, per germline. J lost 5 bases, V lost 3 bases, and 12 bases had no gene match. CDR3 length: 16 amino acids.